A single sample is the source of the 28 T cell receptor beta chains below, sequenced in a study of T cells in Graves' hyperthyroidism and ophthalmopathy. Regions amplified from RNA transcripts were the TCR beta CDR3 regions. Carried out on the TCR CDR3, a first-round RT-PCR used the HTBI primer set. TCRdb re-called the multiplex PCR reads through MiXCR, storing one row per CDR3 protein. In the table there are 500,000 to 550,000 distinct CDR3 sequences, approximately 20% of which are singletons. Sequencing used blood. These receptors were collected from a man aged 35-49 years with Graves' ophthalmopathy.

This clonotype was seen repeatedly, ten times or more. A junction boundary mismatches the germline segment, possibly from a read error. The V and J genes are TRBV13 and TRBJ2-7; 8 bases are shared with TRBD1. The CDR3 totals 14 residues. The germline V gene has CDR1 PRHDT and CDR2 FYEKMQ (reference sequence). The CDR3 region is CASSLVGTGYEQYF. Written as DNA, the CDR3 is TGTGCCAGCAGTTTAGTAGGGACAGGTTACGAGCAGTACTTC.

In DNA, the CDR3 is TGCAGCGTTGAGCGGGGGGACGGTAGCTCCTACGAGCAGTACTTC. It encodes CSVERGDGSSYEQYF. The V call is TRBV29-1, the J call TRBJ2-7; 8 nucleotides align to TRBD2. Trimming cost V 3 bases and J 0 bases; bases outside gene matches: 7. CDR3 length equals 15 residues. Germline V gives CDR1 SQVTM, CDR2 ANQGSEA.

CDR3 amino acids: CASRGAGGGNEQFF. The CDR3 bases are TGTGCCAGCAGGGGCGCGGGTGGGGGGAATGAGCAGTTCTTC. This chain connects TRBV6-2 or TRBV6-3 to TRBJ2-1, with D possibly matching TRBD2 (6 bases). The V end lost 6 bases, the J end lost 7 bases, and 16 bases lay between the germline ends. The CDR3 runs to 14 residues. Germline CDR1 MNHEY, CDR2 SVGEGT.

The V call is TRBV4-2, the J call TRBJ2-2, with a tentative D call TRBD1 (5 bases). The CDR3 contains 15 residues. CDR1 is LGHNA and CDR2 is YNFKEQ in the germline V gene. V lost 2 bases and J lost 1, with 8 bases in between. CDR3 loop: CASSQLGLNTGELFF. The CDR3 DNA sequence: TGTGCCAGCAGCCAATTGGGGCTGAACACCGGGGAGCTGTTTTTT.

The rearrangement links TRBV10-3 to TRBJ1-1; 8 bases line up with TRBD1. This CDR3 is 14 amino acids long. The V and J ends lost 6 bases and 3 bases, in that order; junction bases with no gene match: 6. CDR1 and CDR2 (germline): ENHRY, SYGVKD. The CDR3 DNA is TGTGCCATCAGGGGATCACAGGGGGACACTGAAGCTTTCTTT. Its protein is CAIRGSQGDTEAFF.

A few counts support this clonotype. The chain is built from TRBV20-1 and TRBJ2-5, with TRBD2 matching over 11 bases. With 6 bases clipped from V and 6 bases from J, the junction kept 9 bases outside the gene matches. There are 14 residues in the CDR3. Germline CDR1 DFQATT, CDR2 SNEGSKA (reference sequence). For the CDR3, the DNA is TGCAGTGCGGAGAGACTAGCGGGGAGAAAGACCCAGTACTTC. Its translation: CSAERLAGRKTQYF.

There are many counts of this clonotype. The V and J genes are TRBV7-9 and TRBJ2-5, with D tentatively TRBD2 (6 bases). Germline loops: CDR1 SEHNR, CDR2 FQNEAQ (reference sequence). The V gene lost 3 bases and the J gene lost 7 bases, with 18 bases spanning the gap. The CDR3 runs 15 residues. The CDR3 reads CASSLSGTPQGTQYF. CDR3 nucleotides: TGTGCCAGCAGCTTGTCCGGGACTCCCCAGGGGACCCAGTACTTC.

CDR3 region: CASSLYWGGEETQYF. DNA for the CDR3: TGTGCCAGCAGCTTATATTGGGGGGGCGAAGAGACCCAGTACTTC. The V gene is TRBV7-9, the J gene TRBJ2-5; D might be TRBD2 (7 bases). The length of the CDR3 is 15 residues. V lost 2 bases and J 3 bases, leaving 13 bases between the germline ends. Looked up from germline, CDR1 is SEHNR and CDR2 is FQNEAQ (reference sequence).

In its sample, this clonotype was seen a few times. The CDR3 DNA follows: TGTGCCAGCAGTTTATCCCCCAATACCCCACTTAGCGGGAGTTCCTACGAGCAGTACTTC. Protein: CASSLSPNTPLSGSSYEQYF. The chain combines TRBV27 with TRBJ2-7, with 9 bases lining up with TRBD2. The germline V gene encodes CDR1 MNHEY and CDR2 SMNVEV (reference sequence). CDR3 length: 20 residues. Trimming took 0 bases from V and 1 from J; bases not matched to a gene: 16.

This clonotype has at least ten counts. This chain joins TRBV2 and TRBJ2-3; tentative D call: TRBD1 (5 bases). CDR1 and CDR2 from the germline V gene are SNHLY and FYNNEI. There are 13 residues in the CDR3. Trimming left V 11 bases short and J 6 bases short, with 18 bases between. This CDR3 is CAAKKERQDTQYF. The CDR3 nucleotides are TGTGCCGCTAAAAAGGAGCGACAGGATACGCAGTATTTT.

This clonotype was seen only a few times. This CDR3 is CASSSSDYEQFF. CDR3 DNA sequence: TGTGCCAGCAGTTCTTCTGATTATGAGCAGTTCTTC. This chain links TRBV6-5 with TRBJ2-1; D not resolved. Germline CDR1 MNHEY, CDR2 SVGAGI. The CDR3 sequence is 12 residues long. Trimming shortened V by 4 bases and J by 8 bases, and 9 bases separated the two germline ends.

There are many counts of this clonotype. The rearrangement links TRBV2 to TRBJ1-1; possible D gene TRBD1, 5 bases. The CDR3 loop spans 11 amino acids. The V gene's germline CDR1 is SNHLY and CDR2 FYNNEI. The ends were cut back, 7 bases at V and 8 bases at J, with 11 bases in the middle. The DNA of the CDR3 is TGTGCCAGCAAGACAGTCATAGAAGCTTTCTTT. This encodes CASKTVIEAFF.

This clonotype has ten or more counts. The chain is built from TRBV27 and TRBJ2-1; D uncertain. CDR1 is MNHEY and CDR2 is SMNVEV in the germline V gene (reference sequence). This CDR3 comprises 15 residues. Trimming stripped 2 bases from V and 0 bases from J, with 8 bases between. CDR3 protein: CASSLGSSSYNEQFF. For the CDR3, the DNA is TGTGCCAGCAGTTTAGGGTCGAGCTCCTACAATGAGCAGTTCTTC.

As for this clonotype: A much larger clone sits a single nucleotide away, making a read error possible. CDR3 protein: CASSEFVTGELFF. CDR3 sequence (DNA): TGTGCCAGCAGTGAATTTGTCACCGGGGAGCTGTTTTTT. The rearrangement joins TRBV6-1 to TRBJ2-2; D gene ambiguous. Looked up from germline, CDR1 is MNHNS and CDR2 is SASEGT. The CDR3 loop spans 13 amino acids. Trimming took 2 bases from V and 4 from J, leaving 5 bases between them.

This clonotype was recorded a few times. The junction departs from germline at one end; a sequencing error may be responsible. The chain recombines TRBV7-2 with TRBJ1-1; maybe TRBD1 (5 bases). The germline V gene has CDR1 SGHTA and CDR2 FQGNSA. This CDR3 is built from 16 residues. CDR3: CASSSRESPWAAEAFF. CDR3 bases: TGTGCCAGCAGCTCCAGGGAGTCCCCCTGGGCTGCTGAAGCCTTCTTT.

The sample holds a few counts of this clonotype. This chain links TRBV19 with TRBJ1-1; unclear D gene. Trimming stripped 3 bases from V and 0 bases from J, with 8 bases between. Germline V lookup: CDR1 LNHDA, CDR2 SQIVND (reference sequence). The CDR3 covers 14 residues. The CDR3 DNA is TGTGCCAGTAGTATCGCACAGATGAACACTGAAGCTTTCTTT. This translates into CASSIAQMNTEAFF.

This clonotype was detected ten times or more. This CDR3 reads CASSPQGARYGYTF. CDR3 in DNA: TGTGCCAGCAGTCCCCAAGGAGCCCGCTATGGCTACACCTTC. This sequence joins TRBV27 and TRBJ1-2, with unresolved D. Germline assignment: CDR1 MNHEY and CDR2 SMNVEV (reference sequence). V gave up 5 bases and J gave up 4 bases, with 14 bases separating them. The CDR3 is 14 residues long.

This clonotype was observed a handful of times. The CDR3 nucleotides are TGTGCCAGCAGTTCCCAGGGACCCCATGGGGCCAACGTCCTGACTTTC. It encodes CASSSQGPHGANVLTF. This chain connects TRBV12-3 or TRBV12-4 to TRBJ2-6; D tentatively fits TRBD1 or TRBD2 (5 bases each). This CDR3 is 16 amino acids long. The V gene lost 4 bases and the J gene lost 3 bases, with 13 bases spanning the gap.

This rearrangement joins TRBV7-9 to TRBJ1-4; D might be TRBD1 (6 bases). Germline V gene lookup returns CDR1 SEHNR and CDR2 FQNEAQ (reference sequence). The ends were cut back, 4 bases at V and 4 bases at J, with 16 bases in the middle. The CDR3 runs to 16 residues. The CDR3 here is CASSSRDGGLNEKLFF. DNA of the CDR3: TGTGCCAGCAGCTCGAGGGACGGGGGGCTTAATGAAAAACTGTTTTTT.

In this sample, this clonotype turned up a few times. This chain uses TRBV6-2 or TRBV6-3 with TRBJ2-1, with TRBD2 identical over 10 bases. This CDR3 spans 17 amino acids. V was clipped by 0 bases and J by 4 bases; unmatched bases: 6. Germline V gene sequence: CDR1 MNHEY, CDR2 SVGEGT. The CDR3 DNA sequence: TGTGCCAGCAGTTACTCGTCCCGACTAGCGGGTTACAATGAGCAGTTCTTC. Translated, it gives CASSYSSRLAGYNEQFF.

The CDR3 loop reads CASSSGLAGGPGTQYF. The CDR3 DNA reads TGTGCCAGCAGTTCTGGACTAGCGGGAGGGCCAGGTACGCAGTATTTT. This sequence joins TRBV27 and TRBJ2-3; 15 bases align to TRBD2. The V gene end was trimmed by 4 bases and the J gene end by 8 bases; junction bases not matched to a gene: 7. This CDR3 contains 16 residues. Germline values: CDR1 MNHEY, CDR2 SMNVEV (reference sequence).

Points on this clonotype: This may be a read error, as it is one base from a much larger clone. V and J are TRBV20-1 and TRBJ2-2, with D perhaps TRBD2 (5 bases). CDR1 is DFQATT and CDR2 is SNEGSKA in the germline V gene (reference sequence). This CDR3 has 14 residues. CDR3 nucleotide sequence: TGCAGTGCTAGGGGTGTGGGTAACACCGGGGAGCTGTCTTTT. Translation gives CSARGVGNTGELSF.

CDR3 nucleotide sequence: TGCAGTGCCCGGACAGGGAATCAGCCCCAGCATTTT. This codes for CSARTGNQPQHF. The chain is built from TRBV20-1 and TRBJ1-5, with 8 bases aligning to TRBD1. The CDR3 is 12 residues long. Germline assignment: CDR1 DFQATT and CDR2 SNEGSKA (reference sequence). Unmatched junction bases numbered 2, after V lost 6 bases and J lost 4 bases.

In this sample, this clonotype turned up many times. The chain couples TRBV3-1 to TRBJ2-5; no definite D call. The CDR3 is 13 residues long. Germline CDR1 is LGHDT and CDR2 is YNNKEL (reference sequence). Trimming took 1 base from V and 5 from J, leaving 8 bases between them. DNA for the CDR3: TGTGCCAGCAGCCAAGCATCAGTGGAGACCCAGTACTTC. It encodes CASSQASVETQYF.

This clonotype was recorded many times. The gene calls are TRBV18 and TRBJ2-5, with 7 bases aligning to TRBD1. V was pared by 5 bases and J by 1 base, with 7 bases of the junction left unmatched. Per germline, CDR1 KGHSH and CDR2 LQKENI. The CDR3 consists of 15 residues. The CDR3 sequence: CASSNQGQIQETQYF. CDR3 in DNA: TGTGCCAGCTCAAACCAGGGACAGATCCAAGAGACCCAGTACTTC.

This clonotype was counted ten times or more. Written as DNA, the CDR3 is TGCAGTGCTAGAGCCCCTAGCGGGCACCAAGAGACCCAGTACTTC. It codes for CSARAPSGHQETQYF. The rearrangement links TRBV20-1 to TRBJ2-5; the match to TRBD2 covers 8 bases. The length of the CDR3 is 15 residues. Per the germline V gene, CDR1 is DFQATT and CDR2 is SNEGSKA (reference sequence). The trim removed 1 base at V and 0 bases at J, leaving 4 bases unmatched.

There are many counts of this clonotype. The chain uses TRBV20-1 and TRBJ1-2, with D possibly TRBD1 on 6 matching bases. From germline, CDR1 is DFQATT and CDR2 SNEGSKA (reference sequence). This CDR3 has 13 residues. Trimming removed 0 bases from V and 8 bases from J, with 13 bases in between. The CDR3 protein is CSARDWRGLGYTF. The CDR3 nucleotides read TGCAGTGCTAGAGATTGGAGGGGGTTAGGCTACACCTTC.

This clonotype was seen only a few times. V is TRBV20-1 and J is TRBJ2-1; D gene uncertain. This CDR3 comprises 12 residues. Per the germline V gene, CDR1 is DFQATT and CDR2 is SNEGSKA (reference sequence). Between the trimmed V and J ends, which lost 5 bases and 7 bases, there was a span of 12 bases. The chain's CDR3 is CSAHNPGNEQFF. The CDR3 DNA sequence: TGCAGTGCTCACAATCCGGGTAATGAGCAGTTCTTC.